This T cell receptor beta chain was identified during a study of blood T cell repertoires in COVID-19. Some clones are missing from TCRdb's copy, which holds only in-frame ones; the method was immunoSEQ multiplex PCR. The data hold more than 300,000 clones, with more than 75% observed a single time. The V and J ends lost 2 bases and 3 bases respectively, with 9 bases between them. Germline V gene sequence: CDR1 WNHNN, CDR2 SYGVQD (reference sequence). This CDR3 is 14 amino acids long. Cohorts were assigned according to the clinical history that participants reported. Sequencing used PBMCs or T cells enriched from blood (not recorded which). The chain links TRBV10-1 to TRBJ2-3; D unclear. The sequence was obtained from a man between 35 and 55 years old in a cohort exposed to, infected with or recovered from COVID-19 (not recorded which). The CDR3 sequence is CASSEGQVTDTQYF. In nucleotides, the CDR3 is TGCGCCAGCAGTGAGGGCCAGGTGACAGATACGCAGTATTTT.